Shown below are 8 T cell receptor beta chains from a single sample sequenced in a study of cytomegalovirus exposure and HLA in healthy donors. The PCR ran on 60 Vbeta and 13 Jbeta primers. Assay: immunoSEQ multiplex PCR; the TCRdb copy retains only in-frame clones and omits some. Counted here are some 200,000 clones, over 60% occurring once; the ten biggest clones make up about 2.3%. Sequencing was done on a sample of PBMCs. The receptors stem from a woman between 45 and 60 years old in good health and CMV-seronegative.

J is TRBJ1-1 and V is TRBV25-1, with D possibly matching TRBD1 (6 bases). V lost 7 bases and J 1 base, leaving 19 bases between the germline ends. Germline CDR1 reads MGHDK; CDR2 reads SYGVNS. The CDR3 is 16 residues long. The CDR3 nucleotides read TGTGCCAGCACCCCGGCAGGGACAAGAGGGAACACTGAAGCTTTCTTT. It encodes CASTPAGTRGNTEAFF.

The CDR3: CASNPSGDAFNEQFF. The CDR3 coding sequence is TGTGCCAGCAACCCTAGCGGGGACGCCTTCAATGAGCAGTTCTTC. This chain connects TRBV6-1 to TRBJ2-1, with 9 bases that match TRBD2. The CDR3 extends over 15 amino acids. Germline V gives CDR1 MNHNS, CDR2 SASEGT. Trimming cost V 7 bases and J 6 bases; bases outside gene matches: 10.

The V and J genes are TRBV7-2 and TRBJ2-3; D may be TRBD1 (6 bases). CDR3 size: 14 residues. CDR1 SGHTA and CDR2 FQGNSA come from the germline V gene. The ends were cut back, 7 bases at V and 1 base at J, with 12 bases in the middle. CDR3 in amino acids: CASTLDRRTDTQYF. The DNA of the CDR3 is TGTGCCAGCACCCTGGACAGACGCACAGATACGCAGTATTTT.

J is TRBJ2-6 and V is TRBV27; D is ambiguous. In germline, CDR1 is MNHEY, CDR2 SMNVEV (reference sequence). Trimming removed 6 bases at V and 1 base at J, with 10 bases between. The CDR3 extends over 15 amino acids. This CDR3 is CASRSLQSGANVLTF. For the CDR3, the DNA is TGTGCCAGCAGATCCCTTCAGTCTGGGGCCAACGTCCTGACTTTC.

The chain combines TRBV19 with TRBJ1-2; possible D gene TRBD1, 6 bases. Germline V gives CDR1 LNHDA, CDR2 SQIVND (reference sequence). This CDR3 is 13 amino acids long. The germline V and J ends were trimmed by 8 bases and 5 bases, with 15 bases remaining between them. The CDR3 nucleotides read TGTGCCAGTGCTGGACAGCTTTCATATGGCTACACCTTC. It translates to CASAGQLSYGYTF.

This clone was seen a few times. The CDR3 sequence: CASTLDTRNTEAFF. The CDR3, as DNA: TGTGCCAGCACCCTGGACACGAGAAACACTGAAGCTTTCTTT. This chain uses TRBV5-4 with TRBJ1-1; D may be TRBD1 (5 bases). V was pared by 6 bases and J by 2 bases, with 14 bases between. CDR3 length equals 14 residues. CDR1 and CDR2 (germline): SGHNT, YYREEE (reference sequence).

The V call is TRBV28, the J call TRBJ1-5; 7 bases are shared with TRBD1. V gave up 7 bases and J gave up 1 base; unmatched junction bases: 10. This CDR3 has 16 amino acids. Germline lookup yields CDR1 MDHEN and CDR2 SYDVKM. CDR3 DNA: TGTGCCAGCACCCTTGGGGGACAGAGAAGCAATCAGCCCCAGCATTTT. This codes for CASTLGGQRSNQPQHF.

This clone was counted between two and nine times. The chain combines TRBV28 with TRBJ2-6, with 9 nucleotides matching TRBD2. Germline CDR1 MDHEN, CDR2 SYDVKM. The V segment lost 7 bases and the J segment 4 bases; nucleotides outside the gene matches: 20. This CDR3 contains 20 residues. CDR3 DNA sequence: TGTGCCAGCACCCCTCTCCTGGGTAGCGGGGGCCCTTCCGGGGCCAACGTCCTGACTTTC. It translates to CASTPLLGSGGPSGANVLTF.